The source of this T cell receptor (beta chain) is a study of T cells in Graves' hyperthyroidism and ophthalmopathy. Findings of the study overall: Most thyroid clonotypes with frequency above 0.001 were detected in blood. Ophthalmopathy could be told apart from stable hyperthyroidism with a 13 V-J model.

This clonotype appeared many times. Its target is not known. Those patients with uncontrolled infection, other autoimmune disease, pregnancy or lactation were excluded. Amplification targeted TCR beta CDR3 regions from RNA transcripts. The study used the HTBI primer set for a first-round RT-PCR of the TCR CDR3. Via MiXCR, TCRdb re-called the multiplex PCR reads, giving one row per CDR3 protein. The profile shows about 270,000 distinct CDR3 sequences, approximately 26% of them singletons. Germline V gene lookup returns CDR1 KGHSH and CDR2 LQKENI. This CDR3 spans 13 amino acids. V lost 2 bases and J 6 bases, leaving 10 bases between the germline ends.

This clonotype was obtained from a man between 35 and 55 years old with Graves' hyperthyroidism that later progressed to Graves' ophthalmopathy. Sequencing was performed on blood. V usage is TRBV18 and J usage is TRBJ1-2; no clear D gene. CDR3 loop: CASSPVAPDGYTF. The CDR3 region has the DNA TGTGCCAGCTCACCAGTGGCCCCGGATGGCTACACCTTC.